This record concerns one T cell receptor (beta chain) sequence. Genomic DNA was the source, and TCR beta CDR3 was amplified from it by two-round multiplex PCR. Every TRBV and TRBJ gene had its own specific primer in first-round PCR. Each CDR3 protein is one row after TCRdb ran MiXCR on the multiplex PCR reads. Here the sample spans about 15,000 distinct CDR3 sequences, around 40% being singletons. Trimming removed 0 bases at V and 5 bases at J, with 12 bases between. Germline assignment: CDR1 SGHRS and CDR2 YFSETQ. This CDR3 has 14 residues. Every member of the patient group was node-negative on CT and PET/CT (none had prior chemotherapy, radiotherapy or other malignancies). Peripheral blood, in roughly 6-milliliter volumes, was drawn at each of two time points. This specimen belongs to a study of prognosis after radiotherapy for stage I lung cancer. Study summary: Squamous cell carcinoma tumors occurred in more than five patients, adenocarcinoma in some 12. Patients received stereotactic body radiotherapy alone, with no concurrent therapy.

This TCR was sampled from a donor of 50 years or more with non-small cell lung cancer. The rearrangement joins TRBV5-1 to TRBJ2-7; a weak D match, TRBD2 (6 bases). Sequencing used PBMCs, obtained before or after stereotactic body radiation therapy (not recorded which). The CDR3 DNA reads as TGCGCCAGCAGCTTGGCGGGAGCGGTGAACGAGCAGTACTTC. Protein sequence: CASSLAGAVNEQYF.